A selection of T cell receptor beta chains follows, all from one sample in a study of blood T cell repertoires in COVID-19. Data came from immunoSEQ multiplex PCR; TCRdb stores just in-frame clones and leaves some out. The sample consists of over 450,000 clones, approximately 89% of them appearing once. The specimen sequenced was peripheral blood. The receptor set was obtained from a man aged 18 to 30 with COVID-19, enrolled during active disease. The CDR3 runs from the conserved cysteine through the conserved F or W. Fields, in order: J gene, clone size, V gene, D gene, CDR3 protein, CDR3 DNA. The D gene is left open where the match is weak. Expanded clones are given a class, and other clones once, few, many or no size at all.

j_gene: TRBJ1-6; abundance: -; v_gene: TRBV11-2; d_gene: TRBD1; CDR3aa: CASSLDGTGNSPLHF; CDR3nt: TGTGCCAGCAGCTTAGATGGGACAGGCAATTCACCCCTCCACTTT
j_gene: TRBJ2-1; abundance: -; v_gene: TRBV19; d_gene: -; CDR3aa: CASSIGQGEQFF; CDR3nt: TGTGCCAGTAGTATAGGCCAGGGCGAGCAGTTCTTC
j_gene: TRBJ1-6; abundance: -; v_gene: TRBV15; d_gene: TRBD1; CDR3aa: CATSSRQGWNSPLHF; CDR3nt: TGTGCCACCAGCTCGCGACAGGGCTGGAATTCACCCCTCCACTTT
j_gene: TRBJ2-7; abundance: -; v_gene: TRBV20-1; d_gene: -; CDR3aa: CSAAGDYEQYF; CDR3nt: TGCAGTGCGGCAGGGGACTACGAGCAGTACTTC
j_gene: TRBJ2-7; abundance: -; v_gene: TRBV20-1; d_gene: -; CDR3aa: CSAQTSYEQYF; CDR3nt: TGCAGTGCCCAGACAAGCTACGAGCAGTACTTC
j_gene: TRBJ1-5; abundance: -; v_gene: TRBV4-1; d_gene: -; CDR3aa: CASSQDPQGVNQPQHF; CDR3nt: TGCGCCAGCAGCCAAGATCCACAGGGTGTTAATCAGCCCCAGCATTTT
j_gene: TRBJ2-7; abundance: -; v_gene: TRBV7-6; d_gene: TRBD2; CDR3aa: CASSPAMGGPYEQYF; CDR3nt: TGTGCCAGCAGCCCAGCAATGGGAGGGCCCTACGAGCAGTACTTC
j_gene: TRBJ2-7; abundance: -; v_gene: TRBV6-7; d_gene: TRBD1; CDR3aa: CASFATGGALNEQYF; CDR3nt: TGTGCCAGTTTTGCAACAGGGGGCGCCTTAAACGAGCAGTACTTC
j_gene: TRBJ2-7; abundance: -; v_gene: TRBV5-4; d_gene: -; CDR3aa: CASSSTRDYEQYF; CDR3nt: TGTGCCAGCAGCTCAACCAGGGACTACGAGCAGTACTTC
j_gene: TRBJ2-3; abundance: -; v_gene: TRBV12-5; d_gene: -; CDR3aa: CASGLLTSGTDTQYF; CDR3nt: TGTGCTAGTGGTTTGTTGACTAGTGGCACAGATACGCAGTATTTT
j_gene: TRBJ2-2; abundance: -; v_gene: TRBV6-5; d_gene: TRBD1; CDR3aa: CASSPGGYNTGELFF; CDR3nt: TGTGCCAGCAGTCCAGGGGGCTACAACACCGGGGAGCTGTTTTTT
j_gene: TRBJ2-1; abundance: -; v_gene: TRBV5-1; d_gene: -; CDR3aa: CASSSVRQATYNEQFF; CDR3nt: TGCGCCAGCAGCTCCGTTCGACAGGCCACCTACAATGAGCAGTTCTTC
j_gene: TRBJ2-2; abundance: -; v_gene: TRBV10-3; d_gene: TRBD1; CDR3aa: CAIRPGQGNTGELFF; CDR3nt: TGTGCCATCAGGCCGGGACAGGGGAACACCGGGGAGCTGTTTTTT
j_gene: TRBJ1-5; abundance: -; v_gene: TRBV5-8; d_gene: -; CDR3aa: CASSSPQAAGEPQHF; CDR3nt: TGTGCCAGCAGCTCCCCTCAGGCTGCGGGGGAGCCCCAGCATTTT
j_gene: TRBJ2-1; abundance: -; v_gene: TRBV21-1; d_gene: -; CDR3aa: CASSKGPGGTSNEQFF; CDR3nt: TGTGCCAGCAGCAAGGGGCCAGGGGGCACCTCCAATGAGCAGTTCTTC
j_gene: TRBJ2-2; abundance: many; v_gene: TRBV6-4; d_gene: -; CDR3aa: CASREVASSELFF; CDR3nt: TGTGCCAGCAGAGAGGTAGCCAGCTCGGAGCTGTTTTTT
j_gene: TRBJ1-2; abundance: -; v_gene: TRBV5-1; d_gene: TRBD1; CDR3aa: CASSLGTGYGHTF; CDR3nt: TGCGCCAGCAGCTTGGGGACAGGGTACGGACACACCTTC
j_gene: TRBJ2-3; abundance: once; v_gene: TRBV2; d_gene: TRBD2; CDR3aa: CASRPLAGRADTQYF; CDR3nt: TGTGCCAGCAGGCCCCTAGCGGGTAGGGCAGATACGCAGTATTTT
j_gene: TRBJ2-3; abundance: -; v_gene: TRBV9; d_gene: -; CDR3aa: CASSVRGSTDTQYF; CDR3nt: TGTGCCAGCAGCGTTAGGGGCAGTACAGATACGCAGTATTTT
j_gene: TRBJ2-1; abundance: -; v_gene: TRBV19; d_gene: TRBD2; CDR3aa: CASSTFGAGLAWEKAYNEQFF; CDR3nt: TGTGCCAGTAGTACCTTCGGGGCTGGACTAGCTTGGGAGAAGGCCTACAATGAGCAGTTCTTC
j_gene: TRBJ2-1; abundance: -; v_gene: TRBV3-1/TRBV3-2; d_gene: TRBD2; CDR3aa: CASSRSLAGGPLYNEQFF; CDR3nt: TGTGCCAGCAGCCGAAGCTTAGCGGGGGGGCCCCTCTACAATGAGCAGTTCTTC
j_gene: TRBJ2-1; abundance: -; v_gene: TRBV9; d_gene: -; CDR3aa: CASSVGLAIRNEQFF; CDR3nt: TGTGCCAGCAGCGTAGGTCTAGCTATTAGGAATGAGCAGTTCTTC
j_gene: TRBJ2-7; abundance: -; v_gene: TRBV5-6; d_gene: -; CDR3aa: CASSITINSEQYF; CDR3nt: TGTGCCAGCAGCATTACCATAAACTCCGAGCAGTACTTC
j_gene: TRBJ2-5; abundance: -; v_gene: TRBV6-5; d_gene: -; CDR3aa: CASSYPTASETQYF; CDR3nt: TGTGCCAGCAGTTACCCTACAGCATCCGAGACCCAGTACTTC
j_gene: TRBJ2-1; abundance: once; v_gene: TRBV19; d_gene: TRBD2; CDR3aa: CASSSTSGRTNYNEQFF; CDR3nt: TGTGCCAGTAGTTCGACTAGCGGGAGGACAAACTACAATGAGCAGTTCTTC
j_gene: TRBJ1-4; abundance: -; v_gene: TRBV6-1; d_gene: -; CDR3aa: CASSEQPPGGGEKLFF; CDR3nt: TGTGCCAGCAGTGAACAACCCCCGGGGGGCGGTGAAAAACTGTTTTTT
j_gene: TRBJ1-1; abundance: -; v_gene: TRBV18; d_gene: TRBD1; CDR3aa: CASSPDRGTEAFF; CDR3nt: TGTGCCAGCTCACCCGACAGGGGCACTGAAGCTTTCTTT
j_gene: TRBJ2-3; abundance: once; v_gene: TRBV2; d_gene: -; CDR3aa: CASSEEVAAYTDTQYF; CDR3nt: TGTGCCAGCAGTGAAGAGGTAGCGGCCTACACAGATACGCAGTATTTT